This T cell receptor beta chain was retrieved from a study of identical twins. Study-wide results and caveats: Memory repertoires lacked the insertion deficit that abundant cord blood beta clonotypes showed.

The sample holds many counts of this clonotype. Its antigen is still unknown. The CDR3 covers 16 residues. CDR1 DFQATT and CDR2 SNEGSKA come from the germline V gene (reference sequence). J gave up 5 bases and V 5 bases, and 17 bases lay outside the gene matches. TCRdb called the 5' RACE reads again in MiXCR, with one record for every CDR3 protein. The data show 400,000 to 500,000 distinct CDR3 sequences, less than 20% seen once. The gene calls are TRBV20-1 and TRBJ1-2; 7 bases are a match to TRBD1. This clonotype was obtained from a man in his fifties in good health. Sequences were obtained from naive T cells sorted from blood. The CDR3 loop is CSAPSTGQLETYGYTF. The CDR3, as DNA: TGCAGTGCTCCATCGACAGGGCAATTAGAGACGTATGGCTACACCTTC.